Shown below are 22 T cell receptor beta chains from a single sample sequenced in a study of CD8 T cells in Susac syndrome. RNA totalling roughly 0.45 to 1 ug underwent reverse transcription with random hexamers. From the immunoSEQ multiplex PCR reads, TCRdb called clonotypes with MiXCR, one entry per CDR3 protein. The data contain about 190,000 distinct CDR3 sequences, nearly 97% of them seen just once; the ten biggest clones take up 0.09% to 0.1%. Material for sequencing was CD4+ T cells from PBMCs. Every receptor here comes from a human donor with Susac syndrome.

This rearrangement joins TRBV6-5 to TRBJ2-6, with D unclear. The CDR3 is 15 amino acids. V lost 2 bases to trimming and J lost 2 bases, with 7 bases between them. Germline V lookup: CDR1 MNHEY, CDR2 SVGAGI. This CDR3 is CASSYSLAGANVLTF. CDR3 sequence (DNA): TGTGCCAGCAGTTACAGTCTCGCTGGGGCCAACGTCCTGACTTTC.

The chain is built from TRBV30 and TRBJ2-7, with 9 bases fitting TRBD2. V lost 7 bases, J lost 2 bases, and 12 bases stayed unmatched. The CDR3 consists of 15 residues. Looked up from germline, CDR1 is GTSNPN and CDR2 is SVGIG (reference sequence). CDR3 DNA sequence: TGTGCCTACAGGGGTGGCAGGACTAGCGCCTACGAGCAGTACTTC. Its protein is CAYRGGRTSAYEQYF.

CDR3 nucleotides: TGTGCCAGCAGCTTGGAGGGTAAAAGTGGCTACACCTTC. Its translation is CASSLEGKSGYTF. This chain uses TRBV5-4 with TRBJ1-2; D not resolved. CDR1 SGHNT and CDR2 YYREEE come from the germline V gene (reference sequence). V was shortened by 0 bases and J by 7 bases, with 10 bases between the two germline ends. The CDR3 is 13 residues long.

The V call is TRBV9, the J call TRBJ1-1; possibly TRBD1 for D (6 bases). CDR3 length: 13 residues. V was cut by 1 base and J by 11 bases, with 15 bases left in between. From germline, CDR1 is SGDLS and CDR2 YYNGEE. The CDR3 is CASSVIGGSRAFF. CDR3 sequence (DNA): TGTGCCAGCAGCGTAATCGGGGGCTCCAGGGCTTTCTTT.

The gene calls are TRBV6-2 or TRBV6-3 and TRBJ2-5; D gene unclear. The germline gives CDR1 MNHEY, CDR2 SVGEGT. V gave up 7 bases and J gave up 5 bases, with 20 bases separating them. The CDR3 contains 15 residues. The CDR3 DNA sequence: TGTGCCAGCACCCTGGCCCGTGGGGTTGGGGAGACCCAGTACTTC. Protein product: CASTLARGVGETQYF.

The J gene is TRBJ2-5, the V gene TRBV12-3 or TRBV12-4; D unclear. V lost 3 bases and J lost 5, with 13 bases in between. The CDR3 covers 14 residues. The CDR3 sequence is CASSFPGSRETQYF. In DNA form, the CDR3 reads TGTGCCAGCAGTTTTCCCGGGTCGCGCGAGACCCAGTACTTC.

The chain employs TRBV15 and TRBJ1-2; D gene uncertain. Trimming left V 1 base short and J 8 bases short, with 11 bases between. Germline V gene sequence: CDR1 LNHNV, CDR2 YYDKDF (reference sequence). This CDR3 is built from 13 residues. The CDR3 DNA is TGTGCCACCAGCAGAGGGGTGGGCAGGGGCTACACCTTC. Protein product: CATSRGVGRGYTF.

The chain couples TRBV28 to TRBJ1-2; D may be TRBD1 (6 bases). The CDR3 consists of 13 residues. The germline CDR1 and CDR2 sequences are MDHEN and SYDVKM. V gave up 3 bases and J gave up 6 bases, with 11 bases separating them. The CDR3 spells CASSFRGYNGYTF. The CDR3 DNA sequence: TGTGCCAGCAGTTTCAGGGGATATAATGGCTACACCTTC.

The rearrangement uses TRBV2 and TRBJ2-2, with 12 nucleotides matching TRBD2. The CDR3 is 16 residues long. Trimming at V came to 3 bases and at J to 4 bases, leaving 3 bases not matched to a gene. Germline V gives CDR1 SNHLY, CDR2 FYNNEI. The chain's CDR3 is CASSDRLAGATGELFF. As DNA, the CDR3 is TGTGCCAGCAGTGATCGACTAGCGGGGGCCACCGGGGAGCTGTTTTTT.

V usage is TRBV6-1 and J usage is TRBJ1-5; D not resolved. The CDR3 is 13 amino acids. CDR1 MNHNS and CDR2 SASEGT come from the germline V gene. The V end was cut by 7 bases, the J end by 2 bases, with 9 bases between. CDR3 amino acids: CASNLIGNQPQHF. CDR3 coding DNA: TGTGCCAGCAATTTGATTGGCAATCAGCCCCAGCATTTT.

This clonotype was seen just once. CDR3 sequence: CAWSVQYEQYF. The CDR3 region has the DNA TGTGCCTGGAGTGTACAATACGAGCAGTACTTC. The genes are TRBV30 and TRBJ2-7; D gene uncertain. This CDR3 contains 11 residues. V lost 0 bases and J 4 bases, leaving 4 bases between the germline ends. Per germline, CDR1 GTSNPN and CDR2 SVGIG (reference sequence).

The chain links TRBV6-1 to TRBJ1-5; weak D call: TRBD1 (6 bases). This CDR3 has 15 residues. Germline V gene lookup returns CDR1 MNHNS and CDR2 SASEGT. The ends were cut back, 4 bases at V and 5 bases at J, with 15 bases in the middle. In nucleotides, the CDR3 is TGTGCCAGCAGTGGCTTAGCAGGGGTGGATCAGCCCCAGCATTTT. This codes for CASSGLAGVDQPQHF.

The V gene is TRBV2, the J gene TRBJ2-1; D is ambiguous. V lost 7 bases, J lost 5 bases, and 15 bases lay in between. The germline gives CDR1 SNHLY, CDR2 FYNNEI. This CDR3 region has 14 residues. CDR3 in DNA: TGTGCCAGCAAGGAAGTATCTCTGGACAATGAGCAGTTCTTC. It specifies CASKEVSLDNEQFF.

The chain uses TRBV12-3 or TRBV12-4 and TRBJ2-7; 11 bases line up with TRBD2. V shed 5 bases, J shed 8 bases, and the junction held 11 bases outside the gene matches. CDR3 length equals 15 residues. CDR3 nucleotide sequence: TGTGCCAGCAGTCGAATTAGCGGGGGGGCTGCTAAGCAGTACTTC. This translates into CASSRISGGAAKQYF.

The CDR3 DNA is TGCAGCGTTGAAAGGTTGACCAGGGGCACAGATACGCAGTATTTT. As protein: CSVERLTRGTDTQYF. This chain uses TRBV29-1 with TRBJ2-3; D perhaps matches TRBD1 (5 bases). This CDR3 has 15 amino acids. Trimming took 2 bases from V and 1 from J, leaving 13 bases between them. Germline assignment: CDR1 SQVTM and CDR2 ANQGSEA.

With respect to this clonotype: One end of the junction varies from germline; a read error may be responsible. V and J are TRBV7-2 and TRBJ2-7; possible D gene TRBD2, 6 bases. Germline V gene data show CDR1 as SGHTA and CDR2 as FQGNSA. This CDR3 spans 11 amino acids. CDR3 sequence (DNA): TGTGCCAGCAGGGGTAAGGGACTCCTTCACTTC. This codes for CASRGKGLLHF.

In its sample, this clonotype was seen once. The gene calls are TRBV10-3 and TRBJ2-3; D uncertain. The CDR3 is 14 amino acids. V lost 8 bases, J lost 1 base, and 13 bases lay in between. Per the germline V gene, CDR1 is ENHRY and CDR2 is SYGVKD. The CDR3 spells CAISSRSGTDTQYF. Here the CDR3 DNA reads TGTGCCATCTCCTCGAGATCTGGCACAGATACGCAGTATTTT.

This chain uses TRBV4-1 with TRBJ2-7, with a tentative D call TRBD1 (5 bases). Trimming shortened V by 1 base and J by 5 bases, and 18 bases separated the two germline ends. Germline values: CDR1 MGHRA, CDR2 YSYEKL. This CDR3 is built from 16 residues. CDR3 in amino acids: CASSQGIDSFTDEQYF. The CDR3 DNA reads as TGCGCCAGCAGCCAAGGTATTGACAGTTTCACGGACGAGCAGTACTTC.

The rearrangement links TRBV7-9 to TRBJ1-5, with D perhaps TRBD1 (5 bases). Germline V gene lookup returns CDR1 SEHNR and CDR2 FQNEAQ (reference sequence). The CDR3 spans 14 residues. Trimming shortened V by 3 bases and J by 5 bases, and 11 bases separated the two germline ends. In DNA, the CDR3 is TGTGCCAGCAGCTTTGAGTGGGACCATCAGCCCCAGCATTTT. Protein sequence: CASSFEWDHQPQHF.

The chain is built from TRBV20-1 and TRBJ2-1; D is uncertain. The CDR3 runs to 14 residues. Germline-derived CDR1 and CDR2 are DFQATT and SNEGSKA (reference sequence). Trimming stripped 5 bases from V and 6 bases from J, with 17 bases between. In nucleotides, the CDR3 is TGCAGTGCTCTAGTCGGGCAGGTGGGCAATGAGCAGTTCTTC. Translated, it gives CSALVGQVGNEQFF.

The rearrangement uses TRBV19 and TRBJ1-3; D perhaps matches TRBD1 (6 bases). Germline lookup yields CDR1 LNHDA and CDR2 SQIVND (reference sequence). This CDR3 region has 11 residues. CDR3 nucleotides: TGTGCGGGGGCCTCTGGAAACACCATATATTTT. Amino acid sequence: CAGASGNTIYF.

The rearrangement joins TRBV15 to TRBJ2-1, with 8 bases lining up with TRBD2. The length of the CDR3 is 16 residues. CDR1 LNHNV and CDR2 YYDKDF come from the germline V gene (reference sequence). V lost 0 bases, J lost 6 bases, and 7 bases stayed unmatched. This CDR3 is CATSRDASGRSNEQFF. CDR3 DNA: TGTGCCACCAGCAGAGATGCTAGCGGGCGGAGCAATGAGCAGTTCTTC.